These 30 T cell receptor beta chains originate from one sample sequenced in a study of blood T cell repertoires in COVID-19. Repertoires were generated with immunoSEQ multiplex PCR, while TCRdb's copy carries only in-frame clones and drops some. The sample lists a few hundred thousand clones; more than 80% were seen once. Sequenced material: peripheral blood. The receptor source for this set is a man aged 25 to 45 who had recovered from COVID-19.

This clone has more than one count but fewer than ten. The rearrangement uses TRBV6-5 and TRBJ1-6; no firm D call. Germline V lookup: CDR1 MNHEY, CDR2 SVGAGI. V was pared by 8 bases and J by 9 bases, with 11 bases between. The CDR3 loop spans 12 amino acids. For the CDR3, the DNA is TGTGCCAGCGGTTCGCCCGGTTCACCCCTCCACTTT. Its protein product is CASGSPGSPLHF.

The chain recombines TRBV3-1 (or the pseudogene TRBV3-2) with TRBJ2-5, with a weak D call TRBD2 (5 bases). From germline, CDR1 is LGHDT and CDR2 YNNKEL (reference sequence). The CDR3 loop spans 15 amino acids. V gave up 4 bases and J gave up 5 bases, with 17 bases separating them. Here the CDR3 DNA reads TGTGCCAGCAGCCCTAGACTCGGGGAAGCGGAGACCCAGTACTTC. It yields the protein CASSPRLGEAETQYF.

The genes are TRBV9 and TRBJ2-7, with 7 bases lining up with TRBD1. The V and J ends lost 4 bases and 3 bases, in that order; junction bases with no gene match: 7. Germline V CDR1 and CDR2: SGDLS, YYNGEE. This CDR3 contains 14 residues. For the CDR3, the DNA is TGTGCCAGCAGCACGCGGACAGGCCACTACGAGCAGTACTTC. Encoded protein: CASSTRTGHYEQYF.

The chain combines TRBV6-5 with TRBJ2-4, with D unclear. CDR1 is MNHEY and CDR2 is SVGAGI in the germline V gene. V was shortened by 4 bases and J by 1 base, with 5 bases between the two germline ends. The CDR3 length is 13 residues. The CDR3 coding sequence is TGTGCCAGCAGTTCCCCGGCCAAAAACATTCAGTACTTC. Encoded protein: CASSSPAKNIQYF.

V and J are TRBV3-1 (or the pseudogene TRBV3-2) and TRBJ2-1, with 9 positions matching TRBD2. The germline gives CDR1 LGHDT, CDR2 YNNKEL (reference sequence). Unmatched junction bases numbered 7, after V lost 4 bases and J lost 3 bases. This CDR3 has 16 amino acids. This CDR3 is CASSPVPSGVYNEQFF. CDR3 bases: TGTGCCAGCAGCCCCGTCCCTAGCGGGGTCTACAATGAGCAGTTCTTC.

V and J are TRBV4-1 and TRBJ1-1; tentative D call: TRBD1 (5 bases). Germline V lookup: CDR1 MGHRA, CDR2 YSYEKL. Trimming took 7 bases from V and 1 from J, leaving 22 bases between them. The CDR3 has 17 amino acids. CDR3 sequence: CASTPLASVGTNTEAFF. The CDR3 DNA is TGCGCCAGCACCCCCTTAGCTAGCGTGGGGACGAACACTGAAGCTTTCTTT.

The rearrangement uses TRBV29-1 and TRBJ1-4, with D uncertain. The CDR3 length is 10 residues. CDR1 and CDR2 (germline): SQVTM, ANQGSEA. The CDR3 is CTAWEGKLFF. Here the CDR3 DNA reads TGCACCGCCTGGGAGGGAAAACTGTTTTTT.

The chain combines TRBV19 with TRBJ2-7; TRBD2 might be the D (5 bases). The V and J ends lost 3 bases and 1 base respectively, with 16 bases between them. This CDR3 comprises 16 residues. The germline V gene encodes CDR1 LNHDA and CDR2 SQIVND (reference sequence). The CDR3 nucleotides are TGTGCCAGTAGTATTGGTTTGGGAGCCGAGTCCTACGAGCAGTACTTC. Protein: CASSIGLGAESYEQYF. The variable domain in full, completed from reference TRBV19 and TRBJ2-7, reads DGGITQSPKYLFRKEGQNVTLSCEQNLNHDAMYWYRQDPGQGLRLIYYSQIVNDFQKGDIAEGYSVSREKKESFPLTVTSAQKNPTAFYLCASSIGLGAESYEQYFGPGTRLTVT.

J is TRBJ1-4 and V is TRBV6-5, with D uncertain. Germline CDR1 is MNHEY and CDR2 is SVGAGI. CDR3 length equals 14 residues. V lost 0 bases and J 12 bases, leaving 14 bases between the germline ends. This CDR3 reads CASSYSIWREELFF. CDR3 in DNA: TGTGCCAGCAGTTACTCGATCTGGAGGGAAGAACTGTTTTTT.

V gene TRBV4-2 combines with J gene TRBJ2-3, with D perhaps TRBD1 (5 bases). The CDR3 runs to 13 residues. V was cut by 3 bases and J by 4 bases, with 8 bases left in between. The germline V gene encodes CDR1 LGHNA and CDR2 YNFKEQ. The CDR3 loop is CASSQEGADTQYF. The CDR3, as DNA: TGTGCCAGCAGCCAGGAAGGGGCAGATACGCAGTATTTT.

This chain uses TRBV9 with TRBJ1-2; 9 bases line up with TRBD1. The germline gives CDR1 SGDLS, CDR2 YYNGEE. V lost 0 bases and J lost 4; bases outside the gene matches: 1. The CDR3 loop spans 14 amino acids. The CDR3 is CASSVGQGGYGYTF. DNA for the CDR3: TGTGCCAGCAGCGTAGGACAGGGGGGCTATGGCTACACCTTC. Full variable domain (missing parts from reference TRBV9 and TRBJ1-2): DSGVTQTPKHLITATGQRVTLRCSPRSGDLSVYWYQQSLDQGLQFLIQYYNGEERAKGNILERFSAQQFPDLHSELNLSSLELGDSALYFCASSVGQGGYGYTFGSGTRLTVV.

V and J are TRBV28 and TRBJ2-5, with TRBD1 identical over 8 bases. The CDR3 is 14 amino acids. V gave up 4 bases and J gave up 5 bases; unmatched junction bases: 6. The germline V gene has CDR1 MDHEN and CDR2 SYDVKM. The CDR3 sequence is CASSSWTGQETQYF. DNA for the CDR3: TGTGCCAGCAGTTCGTGGACAGGGCAGGAGACCCAGTACTTC.

On this clone itself: Germline is not matched at one junction end, which may reflect a read error. V gene TRBV25-1 combines with J gene TRBJ1-1; 9 bases are shared with TRBD1. CDR3 length: 11 residues. Looked up from germline, CDR1 is MGHDK and CDR2 is SYGVNS. CDR3 residues: CASSDLQGASF. CDR3 DNA: TGTGCCAGCAGTGATTTACAGGGGGCTTCCTTT.

This rearrangement joins TRBV12-3 or TRBV12-4 to TRBJ2-1; 7 bases map to TRBD1. The J segment lost 9 bases and the V segment lost 6 bases, leaving 8 bases of the junction unmatched. The CDR3 spans 13 residues. DNA for the CDR3: TGTGCCAGCAGCGGTCCGACAGGGACTGAGCAGTTCTTC. Residues: CASSGPTGTEQFF.

The chain combines TRBV30 with TRBJ1-6, with TRBD1 identical over 9 bases. CDR1 is GTSNPN and CDR2 is SVGIG in the germline V gene (reference sequence). This CDR3 has 13 residues. J was trimmed by 8 bases and V by 8 bases; bases with no gene match: 7. The CDR3 sequence is CAQQGASDSPLHF. In DNA form, the CDR3 reads TGTGCCCAACAGGGGGCGAGTGATTCACCCCTCCACTTT.

The CDR3 DNA follows: TGTGCCAGCAGTTTCCAGGGGCCACACACTGAAGCTTTCTTT. It specifies CASSFQGPHTEAFF. This sequence joins TRBV27 and TRBJ1-1; TRBD1 is a possible D gene (6 bases). The germline V gene has CDR1 MNHEY and CDR2 SMNVEV (reference sequence). The CDR3 has 14 amino acids. Deletions cut 3 bases from V and 3 bases from J, with 11 bases between.

This clone appeared a few times. The chain couples TRBV7-9 to TRBJ2-7; D not certain. From germline, CDR1 is SEHNR and CDR2 FQNEAQ (reference sequence). CDR3 length: 12 residues. With 7 bases removed from V and 0 bases from J, the gap between germline ends came to 7 bases. CDR3 coding DNA: TGTGCCAGCACCGCGAGCTCCTACGAGCAGTACTTC. This encodes CASTASSYEQYF.

The chain joins TRBV6-2 or TRBV6-3 to TRBJ1-5, with TRBD1 identical over 9 bases. In germline, CDR1 is MNHEY, CDR2 SVGEGT. The ends lost 1 base at V and 2 bases at J; junction bases unmatched: 18. The CDR3 consists of 21 residues. The CDR3 loop reads CASSYLIELWTGVVGNQPQHF. The CDR3 region has the DNA TGTGCCAGCAGTTACTTAATAGAACTCTGGACAGGGGTAGTCGGCAATCAGCCCCAGCATTTT.

Note on this clone: Other DNA sequences within the sample encode an identical CDR3. CDR3 coding DNA: TGTGCCAGCAGTGAAGGGGGTAGGGGCTATGGCTACACCTTC. It codes for CASSEGGRGYGYTF. The rearrangement links TRBV6-1 to TRBJ1-2; D might be TRBD1 (5 bases). This CDR3 is built from 14 residues. V was clipped by 1 base and J by 4 bases, with 10 bases between them. CDR1 is MNHNS and CDR2 is SASEGT in the germline V gene.

The chain recombines TRBV18 with TRBJ2-4; maybe TRBD1 (5 bases). The germline V gene encodes CDR1 KGHSH and CDR2 LQKENI. The V gene lost 5 bases and the J gene lost 5 bases, with 10 bases spanning the gap. This CDR3 has 13 amino acids. CDR3 DNA sequence: TGTGCCAGCTCAGCAGGGTTCCAAAACATTCAGTACTTC. This encodes CASSAGFQNIQYF.

The rearrangement links TRBV28 to TRBJ1-2; D is unclear. V shed 7 bases and J shed 4 bases, with 7 bases lying between them. CDR3 size: 11 residues. Germline V gives CDR1 MDHEN, CDR2 SYDVKM. CDR3 DNA: TGTGCCAGCACGGAGAGCTATGGCTACACCTTC. It specifies CASTESYGYTF.

The chain has TRBV12-5 and TRBJ2-1; maybe TRBD2 (6 bases). There are 14 residues in the CDR3. V gave up 7 bases and J gave up 5 bases, with 15 bases separating them. Germline V gene data show CDR1 as LGHNT and CDR2 as FRNRAP. The CDR3 DNA reads as TGTGCTAGTGCCTATACGGGACTCGACAATGAGCAGTTCTTC. This translates into CASAYTGLDNEQFF. The whole variable domain, remainder taken from reference TRBV12-5 and TRBJ2-1, is DARVTQTPRHKVTEMGQEVTMRCQPILGHNTVFWYRQTMMQGLELLAYFRNRAPLDDSGMPKDRFSAEMPDATLATLKIQPSEPRDSAVYFCASAYTGLDNEQFFGPGTRLTVL.

V and J are TRBV7-2 and TRBJ1-2; 11 bases agree with TRBD1. Per germline, CDR1 SGHTA and CDR2 FQGNSA. The V segment lost 5 bases and the J segment 3 bases; nucleotides outside the gene matches: 5. The CDR3 runs to 15 residues. The DNA for the CDR3 is TGTGCCAGCAGCCTCCGGACAGGGGGCGACTATGGCTACACCTTC. Its protein product is CASSLRTGGDYGYTF.

The chain uses TRBV30 and TRBJ2-5; a weak D match, TRBD2 (5 bases). Trimming removed 4 bases from V and 1 base from J, with 16 bases in between. Germline-derived CDR1 and CDR2 are GTSNPN and SVGIG (reference sequence). The CDR3 has 15 residues. CDR3 nucleotide sequence: TGTGCCTGGATCGCCCCTACTAGAAGCCAAGAGACCCAGTACTTC. This translates into CAWIAPTRSQETQYF.

The chain is built from TRBV18 and TRBJ2-7; D is possibly TRBD1 (6 bases). Deletions cut 3 bases from V and 4 bases from J, with 28 bases between. The germline CDR1 and CDR2 sequences are KGHSH and LQKENI. The CDR3 extends over 19 amino acids. The chain's CDR3 is CASSPRPPDRAGPGYEQYF. The DNA for the CDR3 is TGTGCCAGCTCACCGAGACCCCCGGACAGAGCCGGTCCGGGGTACGAGCAGTACTTC.

This clone was seen once. The chain joins TRBV21-1 to TRBJ2-7; TRBD2, the table's D call, lacks a check against the DNA. TRBV21-1 constitutes a pseudogene. The CDR3 contains 14 residues. Here the CDR3 reads CASSNTRKTLEQYF. Written as DNA, the CDR3 is TGTGCCAGCAGCAACACGAGAAAAACCCTCGAGCAGTACTTC.

This chain uses TRBV5-4 with TRBJ1-1, with a weak D call TRBD1 (6 bases). Trimming took off 3 bases at V and 3 bases at J, with 15 bases between the two ends. Germline CDR1 reads SGHNT; CDR2 reads YYREEE (reference sequence). The CDR3 length is 15 residues. CDR3 DNA: TGTGCCAGCAGCTACTTAGTGGCAGGGGACACTGAAGCTTTCTTT. It specifies CASSYLVAGDTEAFF.

The rearrangement joins TRBV5-1 to TRBJ2-6; tentative D call: TRBD1 (6 bases). CDR1 and CDR2 (germline): SGHRS, YFSETQ. The CDR3 is 17 residues long. Trimming stripped 0 bases from V and 0 bases from J, with 10 bases between. CDR3 sequence reads: CASSLDRDYSGANVLTF. CDR3 DNA: TGCGCCAGCAGCTTGGACAGGGATTACTCTGGGGCCAACGTCCTGACTTTC.

V usage is TRBV7-2 and J usage is TRBJ2-3; D possibly corresponds to TRBD1 (5 bases). V shed 5 bases and J shed 6 bases, with 15 bases lying between them. The germline gives CDR1 SGHTA, CDR2 FQGNSA. The CDR3 is made up of 14 amino acids. The CDR3 loop is CASSREQAEDTQYF. DNA for the CDR3: TGTGCCAGCAGCAGAGAACAGGCAGAGGATACGCAGTATTTT.

The CDR3 DNA sequence: TGTGCCAGCAGTCTATCTACCGGGGGCTACACCTTC. It codes for CASSLSTGGYTF. The genes are TRBV6-5 and TRBJ1-2; D is ambiguous. Germline V gene sequence: CDR1 MNHEY, CDR2 SVGAGI. This CDR3 spans 12 amino acids. V lost 5 bases and J 8 bases, leaving 12 bases between the germline ends.